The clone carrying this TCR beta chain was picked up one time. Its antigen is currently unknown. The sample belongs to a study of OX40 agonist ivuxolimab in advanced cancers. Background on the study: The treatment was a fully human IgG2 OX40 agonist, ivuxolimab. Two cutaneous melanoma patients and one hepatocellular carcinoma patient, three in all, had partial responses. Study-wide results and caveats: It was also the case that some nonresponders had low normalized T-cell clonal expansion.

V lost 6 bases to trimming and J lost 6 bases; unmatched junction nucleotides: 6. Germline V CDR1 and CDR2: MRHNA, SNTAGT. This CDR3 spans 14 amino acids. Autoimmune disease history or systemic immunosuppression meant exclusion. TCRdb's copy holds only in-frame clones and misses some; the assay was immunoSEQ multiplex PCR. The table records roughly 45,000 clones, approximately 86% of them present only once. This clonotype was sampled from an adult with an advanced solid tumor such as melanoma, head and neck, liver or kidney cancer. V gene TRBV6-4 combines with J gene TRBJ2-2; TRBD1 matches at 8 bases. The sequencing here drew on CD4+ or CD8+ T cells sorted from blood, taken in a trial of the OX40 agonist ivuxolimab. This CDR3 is CASSQTGAAGELFF. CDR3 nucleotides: TGTGCCAGCAGCCAGACAGGGGCGGCCGGGGAGCTGTTTTTT.